The present entry profiles one TCR beta chain with its context. CDR1 SQVTM and CDR2 ANQGSEA come from the germline V gene. V was clipped by 1 base and J by 7 bases; unmatched bases: 18. The CDR3 runs 17 residues. In the original analysis: Nucleated cell number was recorded as an estimate derived from reference gene primer amplification. Profiling relied on immunoSEQ multiplex PCR, and the TCRdb table lists in-frame clones only, not all of them. V and J calls and clone size follow that table, whereas D and trimming were derived from the DNA. Of over 200,000 clones detected, approximately 90% appear once; the ten largest clones hold roughly 2.4%. The data belong to a study of blood T cell repertoires in COVID-19. On the study more broadly: T cells, B-cell-depleted T cells, or PBMCs supplied cDNA or gDNA.

The genes are TRBV29-1 and TRBJ2-5; 7 nucleotides match TRBD1. The sequence was obtained from a middle-aged woman with acute COVID-19. The sample comprised PBMCs or T cells enriched from blood (not recorded which). The CDR3 bases are TGCAGCGTTGAAGGAGGGGGCACCGGGACACCATGGGGGACCCAGTACTTC. It specifies CSVEGGGTGTPWGTQYF.